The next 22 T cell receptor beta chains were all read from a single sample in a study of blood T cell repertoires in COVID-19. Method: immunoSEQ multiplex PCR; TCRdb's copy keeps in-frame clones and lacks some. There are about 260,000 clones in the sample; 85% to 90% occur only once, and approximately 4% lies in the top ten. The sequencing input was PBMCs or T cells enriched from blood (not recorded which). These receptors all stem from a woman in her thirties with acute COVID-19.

The CDR3 coding sequence is TGTGCCAGCAGCGTTTCGACGGGTTCCCCAGATACGCAGTATTTT. Its protein is CASSVSTGSPDTQYF. The V gene is TRBV28, the J gene TRBJ2-3, with unresolved D. The CDR3 has 15 amino acids. Per germline, CDR1 MDHEN and CDR2 SYDVKM. Trimming removed 6 bases at V and 4 bases at J, with 17 bases between.

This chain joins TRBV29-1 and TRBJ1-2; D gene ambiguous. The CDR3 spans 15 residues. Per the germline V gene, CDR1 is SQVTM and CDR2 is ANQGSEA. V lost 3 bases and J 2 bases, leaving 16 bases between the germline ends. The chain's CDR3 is CSVEGSLSLNYGYTF. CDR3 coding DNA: TGCAGCGTTGAGGGCTCCCTCTCCCTCAACTATGGCTACACCTTC. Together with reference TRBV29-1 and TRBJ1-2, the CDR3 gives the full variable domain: SAVISQKPSRDICQRGTSLTIQCQVDSQVTMMFWYRQQPGQSLTLIATANQGSEATYESGFVIDKFPISRPNLTFSTLTVSNMSPEDSSIYLCSVEGSLSLNYGYTFGSGTRLTVV.

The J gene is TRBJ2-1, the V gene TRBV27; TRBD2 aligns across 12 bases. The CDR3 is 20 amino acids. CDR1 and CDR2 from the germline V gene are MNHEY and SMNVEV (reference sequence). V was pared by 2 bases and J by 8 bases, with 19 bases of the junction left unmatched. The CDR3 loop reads CASSLLRTSGILGLMDEQFF. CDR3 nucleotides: TGTGCCAGCAGTTTACTCCGGACTAGCGGGATATTGGGTTTAATGGATGAGCAGTTCTTC.

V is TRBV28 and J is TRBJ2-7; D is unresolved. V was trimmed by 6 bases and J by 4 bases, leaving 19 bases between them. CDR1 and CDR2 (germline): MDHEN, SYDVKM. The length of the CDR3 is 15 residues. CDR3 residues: CASSPRMILLYEQYF. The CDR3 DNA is TGTGCCAGCAGCCCCAGGATGATTTTGCTTTACGAGCAGTACTTC. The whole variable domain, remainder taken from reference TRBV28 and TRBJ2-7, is DVKVTQSSRYLVKRTGEKVFLECVQDMDHENMFWYRQDPGLGLRLIYFSYDVKMKEKGDIPEGYSVSREKKERFSLILESASTNQTSMYLCASSPRMILLYEQYFGPGTRLTVT.

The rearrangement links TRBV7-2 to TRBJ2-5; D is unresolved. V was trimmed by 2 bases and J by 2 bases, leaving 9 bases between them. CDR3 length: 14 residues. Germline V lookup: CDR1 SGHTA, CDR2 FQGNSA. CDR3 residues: CASSLPGFQETQYF. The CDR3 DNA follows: TGTGCCAGCAGCTTACCGGGTTTTCAAGAGACCCAGTACTTC.

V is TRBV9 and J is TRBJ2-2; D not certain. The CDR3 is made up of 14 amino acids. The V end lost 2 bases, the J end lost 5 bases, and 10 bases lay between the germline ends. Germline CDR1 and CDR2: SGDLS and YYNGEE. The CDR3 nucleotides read TGTGCCAGCAGCGTTAGCCAAACGACCGGGGAGCTGTTTTTT. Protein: CASSVSQTTGELFF. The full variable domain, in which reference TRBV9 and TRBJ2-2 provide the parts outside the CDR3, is DSGVTQTPKHLITATGQRVTLRCSPRSGDLSVYWYQQSLDQGLQFLIQYYNGEERAKGNILERFSAQQFPDLHSELNLSSLELGDSALYFCASSVSQTTGELFFGEGSRLTVL.

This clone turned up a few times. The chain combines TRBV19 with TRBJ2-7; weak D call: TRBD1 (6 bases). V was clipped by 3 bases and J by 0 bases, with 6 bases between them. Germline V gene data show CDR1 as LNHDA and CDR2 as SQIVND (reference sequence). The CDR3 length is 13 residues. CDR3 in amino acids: CASSMDSSYEQYF. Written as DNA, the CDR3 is TGTGCCAGTAGTATGGACAGCTCCTACGAGCAGTACTTC.

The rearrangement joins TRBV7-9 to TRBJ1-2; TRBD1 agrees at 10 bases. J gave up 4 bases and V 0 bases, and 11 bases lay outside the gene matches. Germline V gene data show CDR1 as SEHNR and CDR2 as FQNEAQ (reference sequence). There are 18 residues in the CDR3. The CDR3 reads CASSLARGTGEVVYGYTF. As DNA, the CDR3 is TGTGCCAGCAGCTTAGCCCGGGGGACAGGGGAGGTGGTCTATGGCTACACCTTC.

The CDR3 DNA reads as TGTGCCAGCAGCCCCGGACAGGGGGCTTCACCCCTCCACTTT. Protein: CASSPGQGASPLHF. This chain connects TRBV3-1 (or the pseudogene TRBV3-2) to TRBJ1-6; 11 bases fit TRBD1. Looked up from germline, CDR1 is LGHDT and CDR2 is YNNKEL (reference sequence). The CDR3 consists of 14 residues. Trimming took 4 bases from V and 9 from J; bases not matched to a gene: 2.

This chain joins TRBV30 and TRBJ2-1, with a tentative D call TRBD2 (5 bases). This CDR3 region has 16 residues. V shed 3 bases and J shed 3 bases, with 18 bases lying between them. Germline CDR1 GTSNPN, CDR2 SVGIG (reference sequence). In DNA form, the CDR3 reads TGTGCCTGGAGGACCTACGGGGAGTGGGACTACAATGAGCAGTTCTTC. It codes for CAWRTYGEWDYNEQFF.

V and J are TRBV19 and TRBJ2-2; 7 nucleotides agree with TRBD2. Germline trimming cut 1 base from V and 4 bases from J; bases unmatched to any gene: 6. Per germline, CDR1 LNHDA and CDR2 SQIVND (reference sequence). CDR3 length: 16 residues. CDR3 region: CASSIAGRGITGELFF. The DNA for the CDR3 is TGTGCCAGTAGTATAGCTGGGCGGGGGATCACCGGGGAGCTGTTTTTT.

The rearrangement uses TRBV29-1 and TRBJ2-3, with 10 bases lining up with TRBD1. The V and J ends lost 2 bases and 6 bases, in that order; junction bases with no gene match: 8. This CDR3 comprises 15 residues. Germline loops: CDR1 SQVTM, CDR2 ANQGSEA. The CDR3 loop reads CSVELLGQGKDTQYF. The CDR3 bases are TGCAGCGTTGAATTGTTGGGACAGGGGAAGGATACGCAGTATTTT.

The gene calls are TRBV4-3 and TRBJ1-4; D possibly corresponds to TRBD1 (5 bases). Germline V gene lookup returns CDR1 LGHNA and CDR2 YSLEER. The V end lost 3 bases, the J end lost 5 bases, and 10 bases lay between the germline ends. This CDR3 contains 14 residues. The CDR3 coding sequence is TGCGCCAGCAGCCATTCGGGGGGAAATGAAAAACTGTTTTTT. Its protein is CASSHSGGNEKLFF.

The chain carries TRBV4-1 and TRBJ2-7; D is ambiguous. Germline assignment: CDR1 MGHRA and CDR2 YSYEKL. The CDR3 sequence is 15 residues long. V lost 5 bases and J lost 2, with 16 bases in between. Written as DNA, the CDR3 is TGCGCCAGCAGCTACCGATTACAACAGCCCTACGAGCAGTACTTC. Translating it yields CASSYRLQQPYEQYF.

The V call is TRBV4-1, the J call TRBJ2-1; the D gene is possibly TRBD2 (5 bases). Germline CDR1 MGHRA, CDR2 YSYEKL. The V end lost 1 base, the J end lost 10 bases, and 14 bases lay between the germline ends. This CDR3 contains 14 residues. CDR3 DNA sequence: TGCGCCAGCAGCCAAGTGGAGGTTGATTACGAGCAGTTCTTC. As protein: CASSQVEVDYEQFF.

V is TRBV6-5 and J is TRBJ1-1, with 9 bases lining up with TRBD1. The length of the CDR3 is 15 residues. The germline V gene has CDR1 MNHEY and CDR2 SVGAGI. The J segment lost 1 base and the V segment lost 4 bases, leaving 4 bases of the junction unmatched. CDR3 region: CASSSQGASNTEAFF. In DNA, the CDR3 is TGTGCCAGCAGTTCACAGGGGGCTTCGAACACTGAAGCTTTCTTT.

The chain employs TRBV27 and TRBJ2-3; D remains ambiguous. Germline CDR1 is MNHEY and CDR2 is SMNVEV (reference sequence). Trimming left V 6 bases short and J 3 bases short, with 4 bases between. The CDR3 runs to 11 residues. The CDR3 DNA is TGTGCCAGCAGCCATACAGATACGCAGTATTTT. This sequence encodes CASSHTDTQYF.

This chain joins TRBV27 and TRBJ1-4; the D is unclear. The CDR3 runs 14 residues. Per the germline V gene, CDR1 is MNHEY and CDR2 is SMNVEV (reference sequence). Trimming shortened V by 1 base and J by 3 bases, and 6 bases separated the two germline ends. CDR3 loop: CASSLFGANEKLFF. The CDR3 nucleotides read TGTGCCAGCAGTTTATTCGGGGCTAATGAAAAACTGTTTTTT.

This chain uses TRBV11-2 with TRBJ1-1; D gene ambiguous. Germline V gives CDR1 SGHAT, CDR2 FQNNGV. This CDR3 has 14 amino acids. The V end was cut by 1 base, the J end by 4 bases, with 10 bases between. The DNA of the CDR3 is TGTGCCAGCAGCTTAGGGATAGGGAGCACTGAAGCTTTCTTT. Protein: CASSLGIGSTEAFF.

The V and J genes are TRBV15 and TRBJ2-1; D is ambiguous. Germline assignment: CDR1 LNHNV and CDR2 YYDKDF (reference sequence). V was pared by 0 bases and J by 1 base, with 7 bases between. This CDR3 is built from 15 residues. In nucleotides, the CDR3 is TGTGCCACCAGCAGAGATCAGAATTCCTACAATGAGCAGTTCTTC. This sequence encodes CATSRDQNSYNEQFF.

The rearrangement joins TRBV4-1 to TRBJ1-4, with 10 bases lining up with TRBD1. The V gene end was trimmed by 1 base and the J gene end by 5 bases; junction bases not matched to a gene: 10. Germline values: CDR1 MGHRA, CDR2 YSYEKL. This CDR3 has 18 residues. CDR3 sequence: CASSQVFPGQGTNEKLFF. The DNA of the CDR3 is TGCGCCAGCAGCCAAGTCTTCCCGGGACAGGGGACAAATGAAAAACTGTTTTTT.

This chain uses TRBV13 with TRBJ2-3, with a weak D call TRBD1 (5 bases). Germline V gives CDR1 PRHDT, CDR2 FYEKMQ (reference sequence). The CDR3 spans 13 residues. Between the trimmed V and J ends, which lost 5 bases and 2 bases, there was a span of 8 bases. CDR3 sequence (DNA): TGTGCCAGCAGCCCGGACACCACAGATACGCAGTATTTT. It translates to CASSPDTTDTQYF.